In its sample, the clone carrying this T cell receptor beta chain was seen a few times. Its specificity is unknown. Everyone in the study who had HIV was treated in the United States. The data originate from a study of long-term antiretroviral therapy in people with HIV. Broader study findings: Against controls, HIV repertoires showed narrower ranges of CDR3 length.

Deletions cut 1 base from V and 2 bases from J, with 5 bases between. The CDR3 covers 13 residues. CDR1 SGHVS and CDR2 FQNEAQ come from the germline V gene. Running of the v3.0 immunoSEQ assay took place at survey level. Data came from immunoSEQ multiplex PCR; TCRdb stores just in-frame clones and leaves some out. Found here are tens of thousands of clones, over 75% of them singletons; the top ten hold over 4%. Material: unsorted PBMCs, obtained 1.5 years after starting antiretroviral therapy. The receptor was isolated from a man aged 18-30 years with HIV. The chain links TRBV7-8 to TRBJ1-1; no clear D. As DNA, the CDR3 is TGTGCCAGCAGCTTAGAGGGCAACACTGAAGCTTTCTTT. As protein: CASSLEGNTEAFF.